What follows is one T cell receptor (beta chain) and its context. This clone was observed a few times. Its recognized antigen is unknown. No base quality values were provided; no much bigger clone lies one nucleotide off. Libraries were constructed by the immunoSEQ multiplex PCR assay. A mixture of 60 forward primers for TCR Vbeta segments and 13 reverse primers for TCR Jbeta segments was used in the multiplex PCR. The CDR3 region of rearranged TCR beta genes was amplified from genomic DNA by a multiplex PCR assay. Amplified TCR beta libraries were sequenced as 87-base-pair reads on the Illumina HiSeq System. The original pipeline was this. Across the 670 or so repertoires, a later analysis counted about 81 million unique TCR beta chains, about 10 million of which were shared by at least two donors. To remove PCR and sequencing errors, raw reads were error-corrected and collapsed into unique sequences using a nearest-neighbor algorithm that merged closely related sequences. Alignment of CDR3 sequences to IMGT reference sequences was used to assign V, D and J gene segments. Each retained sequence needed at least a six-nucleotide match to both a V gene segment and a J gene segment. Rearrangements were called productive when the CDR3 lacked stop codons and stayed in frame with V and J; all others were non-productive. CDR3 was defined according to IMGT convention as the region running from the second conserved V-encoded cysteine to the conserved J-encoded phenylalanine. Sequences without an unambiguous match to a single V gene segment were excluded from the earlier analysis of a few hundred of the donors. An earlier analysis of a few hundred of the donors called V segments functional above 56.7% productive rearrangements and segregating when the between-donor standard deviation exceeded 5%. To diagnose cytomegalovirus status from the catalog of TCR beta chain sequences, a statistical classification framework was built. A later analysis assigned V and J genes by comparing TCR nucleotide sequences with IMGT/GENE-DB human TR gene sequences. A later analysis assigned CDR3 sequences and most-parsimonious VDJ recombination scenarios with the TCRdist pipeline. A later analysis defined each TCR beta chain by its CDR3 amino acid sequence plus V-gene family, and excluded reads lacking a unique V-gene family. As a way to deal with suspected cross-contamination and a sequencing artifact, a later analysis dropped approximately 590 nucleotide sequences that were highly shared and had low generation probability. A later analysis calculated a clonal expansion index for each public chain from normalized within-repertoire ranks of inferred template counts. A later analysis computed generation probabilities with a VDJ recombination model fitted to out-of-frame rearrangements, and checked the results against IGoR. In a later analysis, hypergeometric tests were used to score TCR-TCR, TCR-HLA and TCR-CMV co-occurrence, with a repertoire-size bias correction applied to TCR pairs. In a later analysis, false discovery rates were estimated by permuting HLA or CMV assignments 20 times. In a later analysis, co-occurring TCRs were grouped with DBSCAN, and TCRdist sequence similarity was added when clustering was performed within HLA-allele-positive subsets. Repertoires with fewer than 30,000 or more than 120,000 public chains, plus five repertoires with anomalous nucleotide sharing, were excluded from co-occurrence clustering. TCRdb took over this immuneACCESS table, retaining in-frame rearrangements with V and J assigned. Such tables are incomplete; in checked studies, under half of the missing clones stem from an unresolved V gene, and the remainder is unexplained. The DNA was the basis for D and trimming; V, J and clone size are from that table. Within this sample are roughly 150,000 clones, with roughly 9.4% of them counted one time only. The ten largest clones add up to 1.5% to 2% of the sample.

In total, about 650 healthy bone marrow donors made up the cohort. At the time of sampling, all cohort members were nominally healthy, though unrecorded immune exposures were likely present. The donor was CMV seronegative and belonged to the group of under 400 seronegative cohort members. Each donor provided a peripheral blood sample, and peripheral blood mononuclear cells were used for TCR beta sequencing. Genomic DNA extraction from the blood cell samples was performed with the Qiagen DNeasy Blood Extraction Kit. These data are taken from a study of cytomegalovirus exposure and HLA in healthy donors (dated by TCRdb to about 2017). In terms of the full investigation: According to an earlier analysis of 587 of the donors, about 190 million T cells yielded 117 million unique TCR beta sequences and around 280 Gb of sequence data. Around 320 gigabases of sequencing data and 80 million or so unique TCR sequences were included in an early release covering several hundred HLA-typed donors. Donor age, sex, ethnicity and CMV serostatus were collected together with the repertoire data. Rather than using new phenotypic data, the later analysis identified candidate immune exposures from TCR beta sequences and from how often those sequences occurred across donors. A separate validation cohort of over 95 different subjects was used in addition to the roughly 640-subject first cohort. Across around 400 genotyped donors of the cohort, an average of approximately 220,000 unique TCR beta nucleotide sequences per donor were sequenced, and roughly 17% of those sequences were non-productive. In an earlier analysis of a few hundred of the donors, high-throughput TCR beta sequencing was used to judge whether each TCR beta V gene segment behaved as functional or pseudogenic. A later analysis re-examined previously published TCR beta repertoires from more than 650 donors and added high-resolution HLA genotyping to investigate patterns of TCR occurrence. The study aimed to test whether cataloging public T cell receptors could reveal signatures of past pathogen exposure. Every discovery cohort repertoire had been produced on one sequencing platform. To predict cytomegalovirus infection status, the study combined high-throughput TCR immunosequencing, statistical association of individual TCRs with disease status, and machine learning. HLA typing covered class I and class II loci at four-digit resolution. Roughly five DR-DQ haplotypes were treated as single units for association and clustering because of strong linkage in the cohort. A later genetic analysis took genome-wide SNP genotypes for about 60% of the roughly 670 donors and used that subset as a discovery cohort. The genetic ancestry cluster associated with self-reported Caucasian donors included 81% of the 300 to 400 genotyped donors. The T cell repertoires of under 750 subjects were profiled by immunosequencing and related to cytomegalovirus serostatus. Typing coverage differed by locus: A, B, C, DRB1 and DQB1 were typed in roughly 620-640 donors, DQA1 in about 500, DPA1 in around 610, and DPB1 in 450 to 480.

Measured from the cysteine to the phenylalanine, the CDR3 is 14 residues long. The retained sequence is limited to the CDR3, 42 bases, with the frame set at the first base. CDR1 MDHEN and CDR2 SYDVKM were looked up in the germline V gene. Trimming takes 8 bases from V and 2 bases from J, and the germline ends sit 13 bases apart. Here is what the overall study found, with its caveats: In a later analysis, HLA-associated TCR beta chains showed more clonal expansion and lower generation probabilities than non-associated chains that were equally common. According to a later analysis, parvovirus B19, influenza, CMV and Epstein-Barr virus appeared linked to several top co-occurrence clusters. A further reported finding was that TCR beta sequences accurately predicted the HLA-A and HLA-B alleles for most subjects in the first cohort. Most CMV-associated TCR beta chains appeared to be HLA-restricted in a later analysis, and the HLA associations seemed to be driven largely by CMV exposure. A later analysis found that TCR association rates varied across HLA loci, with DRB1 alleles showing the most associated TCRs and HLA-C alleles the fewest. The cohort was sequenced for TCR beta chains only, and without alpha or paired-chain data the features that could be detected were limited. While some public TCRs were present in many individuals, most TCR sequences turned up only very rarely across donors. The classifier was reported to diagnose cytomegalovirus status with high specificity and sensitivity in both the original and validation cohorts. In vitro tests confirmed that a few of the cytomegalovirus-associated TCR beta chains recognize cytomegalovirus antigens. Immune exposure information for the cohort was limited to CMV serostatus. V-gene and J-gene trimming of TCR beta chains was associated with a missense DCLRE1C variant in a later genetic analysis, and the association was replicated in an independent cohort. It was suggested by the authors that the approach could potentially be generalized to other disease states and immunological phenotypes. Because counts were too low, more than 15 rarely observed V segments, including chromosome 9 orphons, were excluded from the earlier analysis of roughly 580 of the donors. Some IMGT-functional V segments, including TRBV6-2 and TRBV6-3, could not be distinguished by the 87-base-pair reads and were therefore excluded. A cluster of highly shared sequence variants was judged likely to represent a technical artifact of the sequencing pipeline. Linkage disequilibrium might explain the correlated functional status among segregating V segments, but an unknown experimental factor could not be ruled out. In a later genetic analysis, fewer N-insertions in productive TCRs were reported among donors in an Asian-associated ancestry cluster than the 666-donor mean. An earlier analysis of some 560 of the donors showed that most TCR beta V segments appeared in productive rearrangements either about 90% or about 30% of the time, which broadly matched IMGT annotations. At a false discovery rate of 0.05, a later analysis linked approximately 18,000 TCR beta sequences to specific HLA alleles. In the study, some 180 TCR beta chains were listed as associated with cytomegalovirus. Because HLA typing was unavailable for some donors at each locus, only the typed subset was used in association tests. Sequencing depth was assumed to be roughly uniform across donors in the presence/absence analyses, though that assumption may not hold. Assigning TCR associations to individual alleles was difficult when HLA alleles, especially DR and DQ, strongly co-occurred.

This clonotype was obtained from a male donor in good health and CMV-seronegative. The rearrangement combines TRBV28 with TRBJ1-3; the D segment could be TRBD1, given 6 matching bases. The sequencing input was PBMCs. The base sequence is TGTGCCAGCCTCCCCGAGGGGGCTGGAAACACCATATATTTT. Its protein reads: CASLPEGAGNTIYF.